This T cell receptor (beta chain) appears in the sequencing data of a study of regulatory T cells in long-lasting Graves disease. This sample's time point: newly diagnosed GD, antithyroid drugs for less than 3 months. The TCR library was made from RNA extracted from PBMCs. CDR3-region Arm-PCR and iRepertoire HTBI primers produced the TCR beta libraries. A single record per CDR3 protein comes from TCRdb applying MiXCR to the multiplex PCR reads. The table lists 360,000 or so distinct CDR3 sequences, about a sixth of them singletons, with roughly 27% in the top ten. Many counts were recorded for this clonotype. A further study also used this sample, focusing on T cells in Graves' hyperthyroidism and ophthalmopathy.

The sequence derives from a man aged 35 to 55 with Graves disease. The source material was peripheral blood mononuclear cells (PBMCs), sampled at new diagnosis, from a patient treated with antithyroid drugs.

CDR3 bases: TGTGCCAGCAGCTTCTCAGGTTTCACAGATACGCAGTATTTT. It is translated as CASSFSGFTDTQYF. The chain links TRBV7-3 to TRBJ2-3; D unclear. Germline V lookup: CDR1 SGHTA, CDR2 FQGTGA. The CDR3 consists of 14 residues. With 3 bases removed from V and 2 bases from J, the gap between germline ends came to 9 bases.